Listed here are 22 T cell receptor beta chains from one sample, sequenced in a study of T cells in Graves' hyperthyroidism and ophthalmopathy. Amplification of TCR beta CDR3 regions used RNA as the template. First-round RT-PCR targeting the TCR CDR3 was performed with the HTBI primer set. TCRdb reanalysed the multiplex PCR reads using MiXCR and keeps one entry per CDR3 protein. The sample gives about 640,000 distinct CDR3 sequences, about 20% of which show up once; over 30% is in the top ten. Sequenced material: blood. The receptor set was obtained from a man younger than 45 with Graves' ophthalmopathy.

This clonotype showed up just a few times. The chain employs TRBV29-1 and TRBJ2-7, with D unclear. The V gene's germline CDR1 is SQVTM and CDR2 ANQGSEA. Trimming left V 5 bases short and J 0 bases short, with 11 bases between. This CDR3 is built from 13 residues. CDR3 DNA: TGCAGCGTTTATATCGGCAGCTCCTACGAGCAGTACTTC. This codes for CSVYIGSSYEQYF.

This clonotype has just a few counts. The DNA for the CDR3 is TGCAGCGTTGGCGAAATTAGCCTGAACACTGAAGCTTTCTTT. Its protein product is CSVGEISLNTEAFF. The rearrangement uses TRBV29-1 and TRBJ1-1; D call uncertain. V was cut by 4 bases and J by 0 bases, with 12 bases left in between. The CDR3 sequence is 14 residues long. Germline assignment: CDR1 SQVTM and CDR2 ANQGSEA.

This chain joins TRBV27 and TRBJ2-2; 9 positions agree with TRBD1. Per germline, CDR1 MNHEY and CDR2 SMNVEV (reference sequence). V lost 6 bases to trimming and J lost 3 bases; unmatched junction nucleotides: 14. The CDR3 contains 18 residues. In nucleotides, the CDR3 is TGTGCCAGCAGCCGACACAGGGGGCGCGGGGTGGACACCGGGGAGCTGTTTTTT. Its translation: CASSRHRGRGVDTGELFF.

This clonotype was counted at least ten times. The chain combines TRBV28 with TRBJ1-5; a possible D gene is TRBD1 (6 bases). Trimming stripped 5 bases from V and 2 bases from J, with 13 bases between. Germline-derived CDR1 and CDR2 are MDHEN and SYDVKM. This CDR3 has 15 residues. The CDR3: CASSLKGHRNQPQHF. The CDR3 DNA is TGTGCCAGCAGTCTAAAGGGACACCGCAATCAGCCCCAGCATTTT.

In this sample, this clonotype turned up a few times. The V call is TRBV29-1, the J call TRBJ2-7; weak D call: TRBD1 (5 bases). In germline, CDR1 is SQVTM, CDR2 ANQGSEA. The V end lost 6 bases, the J end lost 2 bases, and 17 bases lay between the germline ends. The CDR3 totals 14 residues. DNA for the CDR3: TGCAGCGTAACATATCAGTTCAGGGCCTACGAGCAGTACTTC. Protein sequence: CSVTYQFRAYEQYF.

For this clonotype: A junction end diverges from the germline sequence, so it may reflect a read error. V is TRBV5-1 and J is TRBJ1-1; D is uncertain. The CDR3 is 14 amino acids. In germline, CDR1 is SGHRS, CDR2 YFSETQ. The chain's CDR3 is CASSLPSENTEAFF. CDR3 coding DNA: TGTGCCAGCAGCCTGCCCTCAGAGAACACTGAAGCTTTCTTT.

V and J are TRBV5-6 and TRBJ2-7, with a possible D match to TRBD1 (6 bases). CDR3 length equals 14 residues. The V gene's germline CDR1 is SGHDT and CDR2 YYEEEE. Trimming took off 5 bases at V and 0 bases at J, with 12 bases between the two ends. The CDR3 DNA follows: TGTGCCAGCAGAGAAACAGGGAACTCCTACGAGCAGTACTTC. Its translation: CASRETGNSYEQYF.

This chain uses TRBV11-2 with TRBJ1-5; 8 nucleotides line up with TRBD1. After removal of 0 bases from V and 1 base from J, the junction contained 20 bases not matched to a gene. The germline V gene encodes CDR1 SGHAT and CDR2 FQNNGV. The CDR3 has 22 amino acids. The CDR3 sequence is CASSLDAGQLTRGPGSNQPQHF. The CDR3 DNA reads as TGTGCCAGCAGCTTAGACGCAGGCCAACTAACCAGGGGGCCGGGGAGCAATCAGCCCCAGCATTTT.

Ten or more counts support this clonotype. The chain couples TRBV18 to TRBJ2-1; unclear D gene. From germline, CDR1 is KGHSH and CDR2 LQKENI. This CDR3 contains 15 residues. Trimming pared 3 bases from V and 8 bases from J, leaving 17 bases between. The CDR3 DNA follows: TGTGCCAGCTCACCGGGCCGAAATCTGGTGGATGAGCAGTTCTTC. Its translation is CASSPGRNLVDEQFF.

This clonotype appeared many times. This chain uses TRBV12-3 or TRBV12-4 with TRBJ2-1; TRBD1 agrees at 8 bases. The CDR3 extends over 15 amino acids. V gave up 5 bases and J gave up 5 bases; unmatched junction bases: 8. The CDR3, as DNA: TGTGCCAGCAGTCCTATGACAGGGGATCACAATGAGCAGTTCTTC. Its translation is CASSPMTGDHNEQFF.

The V and J genes are TRBV20-1 and TRBJ2-5, with D hard to call. CDR3 length equals 14 residues. The V end was cut by 6 bases, the J end by 5 bases, with 19 bases between. Germline V gene data show CDR1 as DFQATT and CDR2 as SNEGSKA (reference sequence). In nucleotides, the CDR3 is TGCAGTGCAGAAGTTCCCAGAACGGTGGAGACCCAGTACTTC. This codes for CSAEVPRTVETQYF.

This rearrangement joins TRBV20-1 to TRBJ2-7; 7 bases agree with TRBD2. CDR1 and CDR2 (germline): DFQATT, SNEGSKA (reference sequence). Unmatched junction bases numbered 3, after V lost 1 base and J lost 0 bases. The CDR3 length is 14 residues. Here the CDR3 DNA reads TGCAGTGCTAGAGCTAGGACTAGCTCCTACGAGCAGTACTTC. Amino acids: CSARARTSSYEQYF.

Here the CDR3 reads CASSYLDSLSSYNEQFF. As DNA, the CDR3 is TGTGCCAGCAGCTACCTGGACTCCTTAAGCTCCTACAATGAGCAGTTCTTC. The chain employs TRBV7-2 and TRBJ2-1; possible D gene TRBD2, 5 bases. The germline V gene encodes CDR1 SGHTA and CDR2 FQGNSA. The CDR3 is 17 amino acids. Trimming pared 4 bases from V and 0 bases from J, leaving 16 bases between.

This clonotype was observed at least ten times. V gene TRBV28 combines with J gene TRBJ1-1; TRBD1 matches at 7 bases. Germline V gene data show CDR1 as MDHEN and CDR2 as SYDVKM. The CDR3 is 15 residues long. After removal of 3 bases from V and 0 bases from J, the junction contained 4 bases not matched to a gene. CDR3 residues: CASSFPQGLNTEAFF. In nucleotides, the CDR3 is TGTGCCAGCAGTTTCCCACAGGGGCTGAACACTGAAGCTTTCTTT.

A few counts support this clonotype. This rearrangement joins TRBV5-6 to TRBJ2-3; 14 bases match TRBD2. This CDR3 spans 16 amino acids. V dropped 3 bases and J dropped 5; count of bases not matched to a gene: 5. CDR1 SGHDT and CDR2 YYEEEE come from the germline V gene. The CDR3 loop reads CASSYGLAGGVDTQYF. CDR3 nucleotides: TGTGCCAGCAGCTACGGACTAGCGGGAGGAGTAGATACGCAGTATTTT.

CDR3 nucleotides: TGTGCCAGCACCGCGGACTCTGGGGCCAACGTCCTGACTTTC. Amino acid sequence: CASTADSGANVLTF. The chain recombines TRBV6-1 with TRBJ2-6; D is uncertain. Germline CDR1 is MNHNS and CDR2 is SASEGT. The CDR3 contains 14 residues. Trimming shortened V by 7 bases and J by 0 bases, and 7 bases separated the two germline ends.

This clonotype came up a few times. The J gene is TRBJ1-4, the V gene TRBV5-1, with D unresolved. The CDR3 is 16 amino acids. Per the germline V gene, CDR1 is SGHRS and CDR2 is YFSETQ. Trimming pared 0 bases from V and 0 bases from J, leaving 9 bases between. CDR3 DNA sequence: TGCGCCAGCAGCTTGGGGAGCGTAACAACTAATGAAAAACTGTTTTTT. This translates into CASSLGSVTTNEKLFF.

This sequence joins TRBV6-2 or TRBV6-3 and TRBJ2-7; the match to TRBD1 covers 10 bases. This CDR3 is 16 amino acids long. Per germline, CDR1 MNHEY and CDR2 SVGEGT. V was pared by 5 bases and J by 6 bases, with 13 bases of the junction left unmatched. Here the CDR3 DNA reads TGTGCCAGCAGTCCACGGCCGGGGACAGGGGCTAGCGAGCAGTACTTC. It is translated as CASSPRPGTGASEQYF.

The chain carries TRBV12-5 and TRBJ2-5, with 11 nucleotides matching TRBD2. The CDR3 runs to 14 residues. In germline, CDR1 is LGHNT, CDR2 FRNRAP. The CDR3 loop is CAWAGTSGGETQYF. CDR3 nucleotide sequence: TGTGCCTGGGCAGGGACTAGCGGTGGGGAGACCCAGTACTTC. The whole variable domain, filled in from reference TRBV12-5 and TRBJ2-5, reads DARVTQTPRHKVTEMGQEVTMRCQPILGHNTVFWYRQTMMQGLELLAYFRNRAPLDDSGMPKDRFSAEMPDATLATLKIQPSEPRDSAVYFCAWAGTSGGETQYFGPGTRLLVL.

This clonotype was detected ten times or more. The chain recombines TRBV7-2 with TRBJ1-2, with D tentatively TRBD1 (5 bases). Germline CDR1 reads SGHTA; CDR2 reads FQGNSA. The length of the CDR3 is 13 residues. V shed 3 bases and J shed 7 bases, with 12 bases lying between them. The CDR3 nucleotides read TGTGCCAGCAGCTTTCGACAGTCTGGTGGCTACACCTTC. Its protein product is CASSFRQSGGYTF.

The V and J genes are TRBV6-9 and TRBJ2-3; 7 nucleotides match TRBD2. Germline assignment: CDR1 MNHGY and CDR2 SVAAGI. The V segment lost 3 bases and the J segment 2 bases; nucleotides outside the gene matches: 14. The CDR3 contains 18 residues. CDR3 sequence: CASSYSGVASGPTDTQYF. The CDR3 region has the DNA TGTGCCAGCAGTTACAGCGGAGTGGCTAGCGGCCCCACAGATACGCAGTATTTT.

This clonotype was found a few times. The chain employs TRBV29-1 and TRBJ2-7; TRBD1 is a possible D gene (5 bases). Germline V CDR1 and CDR2: SQVTM, ANQGSEA. Trimming pared 6 bases from V and 0 bases from J, leaving 9 bases between. This CDR3 contains 12 residues. CDR3 nucleotides: TGCAGCGTCGAGACAGACTCCTACGAGCAGTACTTC. Residues: CSVETDSYEQYF.